A single sample gave rise to the 25 T cell receptor beta chains below, sequenced in a study of radiation and T cells in renal cell carcinoma. Produced via immunoSEQ multiplex PCR; TCRdb's table is partial and in-frame only. This sample has about 90,000 clones, with roughly 82% found just once. As for time point: blood 4 weeks post-SBRT, at nephrectomy. As to treatment: 15 Gy SBRT to primary tumor, nephrectomy 4 weeks later. The specimen comprised blood, sampled from a patient whose treatment included radiotherapy and nephrectomy. The origin of the receptors is a man between 60 and 70 years old with renal cell carcinoma.

The V gene is TRBV7-9, the J gene TRBJ2-5; D is ambiguous. Trimming removed 1 base at V and 7 bases at J, with 10 bases between. Germline lookup yields CDR1 SEHNR and CDR2 FQNEAQ (reference sequence). This CDR3 region has 13 residues. The CDR3 coding sequence is TGTGCCAGCAGCTTAGGCCCCGTGGGGACCCAGTACTTC. Protein product: CASSLGPVGTQYF.

The V call is TRBV25-1, the J call TRBJ2-1, with D unclear. Germline V CDR1 and CDR2: MGHDK, SYGVNS. This CDR3 has 11 amino acids. The V end was cut by 5 bases, the J end by 2 bases, with 1 base between. The CDR3 loop is CASSPYNEQFF. The CDR3 coding sequence is TGTGCCAGCAGTCCCTACAATGAGCAGTTCTTC.

This clone turned up a few times. The V and J genes are TRBV29-1 and TRBJ2-6; the D is unclear. The CDR3 sequence is 13 residues long. CDR1 and CDR2 from the germline V gene are SQVTM and ANQGSEA. The germline V and J ends were trimmed by 5 bases and 2 bases, with 7 bases remaining between them. The CDR3 loop is CSVLGAGANVLTF. The CDR3 DNA reads as TGCAGCGTTCTTGGGGCTGGGGCCAACGTCCTGACTTTC.

This chain joins TRBV29-1 and TRBJ2-7; 8 bases are shared with TRBD1. The V gene end was trimmed by 6 bases and the J gene end by 5 bases; junction bases not matched to a gene: 9. Germline V gene sequence: CDR1 SQVTM, CDR2 ANQGSEA. The CDR3 sequence is 13 residues long. CDR3 in amino acids: CSVMTGVDHEQYF. The CDR3 DNA sequence: TGCAGCGTAATGACAGGGGTTGACCACGAGCAGTACTTC.

This rearrangement joins TRBV28 to TRBJ2-4; D is possibly TRBD1 or TRBD2 (5 bases each). V lost 3 bases to trimming and J lost 3 bases, with 12 bases between them. Per the germline V gene, CDR1 is MDHEN and CDR2 is SYDVKM. This CDR3 has 15 residues. CDR3 region: CASSFIGDGKNIQYF. DNA for the CDR3: TGTGCCAGCAGTTTCATTGGGGACGGCAAAAACATTCAGTACTTC. Using reference TRBV28 and TRBJ2-4 for the parts outside the CDR3, the full variable domain is DVKVTQSSRYLVKRTGEKVFLECVQDMDHENMFWYRQDPGLGLRLIYFSYDVKMKEKGDIPEGYSVSREKKERFSLILESASTNQTSMYLCASSFIGDGKNIQYFGAGTRLSVL.

The V and J genes are TRBV5-1 and TRBJ2-2; no clear D. CDR3 length: 17 residues. Germline-derived CDR1 and CDR2 are SGHRS and YFSETQ. The germline V and J ends were trimmed by 0 bases and 1 base, with 13 bases remaining between them. CDR3 bases: TGCGCCAGCAGCTTGGCCCTCAGCCCCCTGAACACCGGGGAGCTGTTTTTT. Its protein is CASSLALSPLNTGELFF.

Only a few counts were recorded for this clone. V is TRBV7-9 and J is TRBJ2-2, with D possibly called TRBD1 or TRBD2 (5 bases each). Germline CDR1 and CDR2: SEHNR and FQNEAQ (reference sequence). V shed 8 bases and J shed 5 bases, with 12 bases lying between them. The CDR3 has 13 amino acids. This CDR3 reads CASHPWGTGELFF. In nucleotides, the CDR3 is TGTGCCAGCCATCCATGGGGGACCGGGGAGCTGTTTTTT.

A few counts support this clone. V usage is TRBV5-5 and J usage is TRBJ1-1; D uncertain. V dropped 6 bases and J dropped 5 bases, with 17 bases sitting between them. Germline lookup yields CDR1 SGHKS and CDR2 YYEKEE (reference sequence). This CDR3 is built from 14 residues. The CDR3 DNA follows: TGTGCCAGCACCTGGGAGGGCGTAGTAACTGAAGCTTTCTTT. Encoded protein: CASTWEGVVTEAFF.

V usage is TRBV15 and J usage is TRBJ2-7; 11 bases agree with TRBD2. The CDR3 consists of 17 residues. Germline CDR1 and CDR2: LNHNV and YYDKDF (reference sequence). V lost 0 bases, J lost 4 bases, and 8 bases stayed unmatched. The CDR3 region is CATSRDRIGTSGYEQYF. CDR3 DNA sequence: TGTGCCACCAGCAGAGATAGGATAGGGACTAGCGGATACGAGCAGTACTTC.

The CDR3 nucleotides read TGCAGCGTTGTCCTTGCCTACGAGCAGTACTTC. Its translation is CSVVLAYEQYF. The genes are TRBV29-1 and TRBJ2-7; D uncertain. With 4 bases removed from V and 2 bases from J, the gap between germline ends came to 6 bases. CDR3 length: 11 residues. Germline V lookup: CDR1 SQVTM, CDR2 ANQGSEA.

This chain links TRBV5-6 with TRBJ2-1, with D perhaps matching TRBD2 (6 bases). Germline loops: CDR1 SGHDT, CDR2 YYEEEE. The CDR3 contains 14 residues. V lost 0 bases to trimming and J lost 7 bases, with 11 bases between them. CDR3 coding DNA: TGTGCCAGCAGCTTGGGGGACGCGGGGAATGAGCAGTTCTTC. Protein: CASSLGDAGNEQFF.

The chain recombines TRBV4-1 with TRBJ1-3; D ambiguous. Germline loops: CDR1 MGHRA, CDR2 YSYEKL. V dropped 0 bases and J dropped 5 bases, with 14 bases sitting between them. The CDR3 runs 16 residues. DNA of the CDR3: TGCGCCAGCAGCCAAGATCTGTACAATCTACGAAACACCATATATTTT. This sequence encodes CASSQDLYNLRNTIYF.

The chain joins TRBV5-1 to TRBJ2-5; 12 positions match TRBD1. V trimming: 0 bases; J trimming: 1 base; junction bases outside the gene matches: 4. CDR1 SGHRS and CDR2 YFSETQ come from the germline V gene. The CDR3 covers 17 residues. The CDR3 loop reads CASSLEGQGAFQETQYF. The DNA of the CDR3 is TGCGCCAGCAGCTTGGAGGGACAGGGGGCCTTCCAAGAGACCCAGTACTTC.

The V gene is TRBV18, the J gene TRBJ2-7, with D possibly being TRBD2 (7 bases). Germline V gene lookup returns CDR1 KGHSH and CDR2 LQKENI. The CDR3 totals 14 residues. The V gene lost 3 bases and the J gene lost 5 bases, with 14 bases spanning the gap. This CDR3 is CASSPGGAPNEQYF. CDR3 DNA: TGTGCCAGCTCACCGGGGGGGGCCCCTAACGAGCAGTACTTC.

The chain has TRBV7-6 and TRBJ2-5; TRBD1 might be the D (5 bases). The V end lost 3 bases, the J end lost 4 bases, and 15 bases lay between the germline ends. The CDR3 is made up of 15 amino acids. Germline CDR1 SGHVS, CDR2 FNYEAQ. For the CDR3, the DNA is TGTGCCAGCAGCTTCGACAGCCCACCCGGAGAGACCCAGTACTTC. The encoded protein is CASSFDSPPGETQYF.

This chain connects TRBV7-2 to TRBJ2-7, with D hard to call. V was clipped by 5 bases and J by 4 bases, with 12 bases between them. Germline CDR1 is SGHTA and CDR2 is FQGNSA. This CDR3 region has 13 residues. The CDR3 sequence is CASSARPNYEQYF. Written as DNA, the CDR3 is TGTGCCAGCAGCGCTAGACCCAATTACGAGCAGTACTTC.

The V and J genes are TRBV7-8 and TRBJ1-2; 8 bases match TRBD1. Germline trimming cut 1 base from V and 4 bases from J; bases unmatched to any gene: 8. CDR1 SGHVS and CDR2 FQNEAQ come from the germline V gene. The CDR3 consists of 16 residues. The CDR3 sequence is CASSLGTGYSSYGYTF. DNA for the CDR3: TGTGCCAGCAGCTTAGGGACAGGGTATAGCAGCTATGGCTACACCTTC.

This chain links TRBV11-2 with TRBJ2-1; no reliable D call. Germline values: CDR1 SGHAT, CDR2 FQNNGV. The CDR3 contains 13 residues. Trimming shortened V by 3 bases and J by 7 bases, and 10 bases separated the two germline ends. The CDR3 DNA is TGTGCCAGCAGCTTCGACTGGCTTAATGAGCAGTTCTTC. Translation: CASSFDWLNEQFF.

A note on this clone: Relative to the germline gene, one junction end is altered; a read error may explain this. This sequence joins TRBV7-9 and TRBJ2-7; 9 nucleotides align to TRBD2. Per germline, CDR1 SEHNR and CDR2 FQNEAQ (reference sequence). CDR3 length: 14 amino acids. In DNA form, the CDR3 reads TGTGCCAGCACCTTACCGGCTAGCGGGGACGAGCAGTACTTC. Translating it yields CASTLPASGDEQYF.

The chain combines TRBV19 with TRBJ2-2, with TRBD2 matching 8 bases. V lost 5 bases and J lost 5; bases outside the gene matches: 7. CDR3 length equals 15 residues. Germline V CDR1 and CDR2: LNHDA, SQIVND (reference sequence). The CDR3 reads CASSEAGARTGELFF. CDR3 nucleotide sequence: TGTGCCAGTAGTGAAGCGGGAGCTAGAACCGGGGAGCTGTTTTTT.

J is TRBJ2-7 and V is TRBV27; possibly TRBD1 or TRBD2 for D (6 bases each). The CDR3 has 16 amino acids. Germline-derived CDR1 and CDR2 are MNHEY and SMNVEV (reference sequence). Between the trimmed V and J ends, which lost 0 bases and 3 bases, there was a span of 15 bases. CDR3 bases: TGTGCCAGCAGTTTATCGGGGGGCCCGGGGCTCTACGAGCAGTACTTC. This translates into CASSLSGGPGLYEQYF.

The CDR3 DNA is TGTGCCAGCAGTCTTACTCGGGGGCGGAGCACAGATACGCAGTATTTT. It codes for CASSLTRGRSTDTQYF. The rearrangement links TRBV27 to TRBJ2-3; D may be TRBD1 or TRBD2 (6 bases each). Per germline, CDR1 MNHEY and CDR2 SMNVEV (reference sequence). The CDR3 contains 16 residues. The V gene lost 5 bases and the J gene lost 0 bases, with 15 bases spanning the gap.

The table lists this clone with a few counts. The chain's CDR3 is CSVEDVRWTEAFF. CDR3 coding DNA: TGCAGCGTTGAAGATGTAAGGTGGACTGAAGCTTTCTTT. The chain combines TRBV29-1 with TRBJ1-1; D not certain. Germline V gene data show CDR1 as SQVTM and CDR2 as ANQGSEA. This CDR3 contains 13 residues. V shed 0 bases and J shed 5 bases, with 10 bases lying between them.

The gene calls are TRBV28 and TRBJ2-5; D is perhaps TRBD1 (6 bases). The germline gives CDR1 MDHEN, CDR2 SYDVKM. The germline V and J ends were trimmed by 6 bases and 4 bases, with 24 bases remaining between them. There are 17 residues in the CDR3. The CDR3 here is CASSIPPRGQGGETQYF. CDR3 DNA sequence: TGTGCCAGCAGCATTCCCCCTCGGGGACAAGGGGGAGAGACCCAGTACTTC.

This chain joins TRBV7-9 and TRBJ1-3; D is undetermined. Germline CDR1 is SEHNR and CDR2 is FQNEAQ (reference sequence). CDR3 length: 14 amino acids. V was cut by 6 bases and J by 0 bases, with 9 bases left in between. DNA of the CDR3: TGTGCCAGCAGTCGCCGGGCCTCTGGAAACACCATATATTTT. Amino acids: CASSRRASGNTIYF.